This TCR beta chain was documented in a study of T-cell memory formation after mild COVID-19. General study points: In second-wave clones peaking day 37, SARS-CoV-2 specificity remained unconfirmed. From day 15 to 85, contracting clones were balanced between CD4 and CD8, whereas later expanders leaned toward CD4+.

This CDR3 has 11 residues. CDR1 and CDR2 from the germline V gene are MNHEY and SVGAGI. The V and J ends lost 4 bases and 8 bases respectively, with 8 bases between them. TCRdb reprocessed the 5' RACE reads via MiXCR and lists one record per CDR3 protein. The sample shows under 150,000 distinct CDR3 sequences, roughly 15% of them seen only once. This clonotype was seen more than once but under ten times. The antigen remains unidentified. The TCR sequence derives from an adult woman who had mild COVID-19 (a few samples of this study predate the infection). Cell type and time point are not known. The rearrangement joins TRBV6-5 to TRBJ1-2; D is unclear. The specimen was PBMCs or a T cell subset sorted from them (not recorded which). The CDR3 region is CASSSPAGYTF. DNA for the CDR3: TGTGCCAGCAGTTCACCAGCGGGCTACACCTTC.